These 5 T cell receptor beta chains were all obtained from the same sample, sequenced in a study of blood T cell repertoires in COVID-19. TCRdb's copy holds only in-frame clones and misses some; the assay was immunoSEQ multiplex PCR. This sample has approximately 260,000 clones, with nearly 90% found just once. The specimen sequenced was PBMCs or T cells enriched from blood (not recorded which). Source of these receptors: an older woman who had recovered from COVID-19.

This sequence joins TRBV3-1 (or the pseudogene TRBV3-2) and TRBJ1-6, with a possible D match to TRBD1 (6 bases). There are 15 residues in the CDR3. Trimming cost V 1 base and J 10 bases, with 14 bases left between them. Germline V gene lookup returns CDR1 LGHDT and CDR2 YNNKEL (reference sequence). DNA of the CDR3: TGTGCCAGCAGCCAAGGAACAGGGATAGAATCACCCCTCCACTTT. Protein sequence: CASSQGTGIESPLHF.

V and J are TRBV11-3 and TRBJ2-7; weak D call: TRBD2 (5 bases). The V end was cut by 5 bases, the J end by 11 bases, with 19 bases between. Germline V lookup: CDR1 SGHNT, CDR2 YENEEA. The CDR3 has 13 amino acids. CDR3 loop: CASSPSVSTRKYF. The CDR3 DNA follows: TGTGCCAGCAGCCCATCCGTGAGTACTAGAAAGTACTTC.

This clone appeared a few times. The V gene is TRBV6-5, the J gene TRBJ2-7; D may be TRBD2 (5 bases). The germline V and J ends were trimmed by 2 bases and 0 bases, with 8 bases remaining between them. Looked up from germline, CDR1 is MNHEY and CDR2 is SVGAGI. The CDR3 spans 14 residues. The CDR3 loop reads CASSYMAGSYEQYF. The CDR3, as DNA: TGTGCCAGCAGTTACATGGCGGGCTCCTACGAGCAGTACTTC.

The chain links TRBV19 to TRBJ2-2; TRBD2 matches 7 bases. This CDR3 region has 14 residues. The V segment lost 11 bases and the J segment 4 bases; nucleotides outside the gene matches: 10. Per the germline V gene, CDR1 is LNHDA and CDR2 is SQIVND (reference sequence). Here the CDR3 reads CASSVGRGTGELFF. The CDR3 nucleotides read TGTGCCTCCTCGGTAGGGAGGGGCACCGGGGAGCTGTTTTTT. Based on the CDR3 plus reference TRBV19 and TRBJ2-2, the full variable domain is DGGITQSPKYLFRKEGQNVTLSCEQNLNHDAMYWYRQDPGQGLRLIYYSQIVNDFQKGDIAEGYSVSREKKESFPLTVTSAQKNPTAFYLCASSVGRGTGELFFGEGSRLTVL.

This sequence joins TRBV2 and TRBJ1-3; no firm D call. V lost 3 bases to trimming and J lost 5 bases, with 5 bases between them. Germline V gene lookup returns CDR1 SNHLY and CDR2 FYNNEI. CDR3 length: 12 residues. The CDR3, as DNA: TGTGCCAGCAGTGATCGTAGAAACACCATATATTTT. It codes for CASSDRRNTIYF.